This T cell receptor (beta chain) originates from a study of shared clonotypes between healthy human individuals. Study-wide context: Three CD4 naive, three CD4 memory, two CD8 naive and one CD8 memory plate were used per donor.

Whole-study results and caveats: Unshared clonotypes carried lower generation probabilities than those common to all four donors.

About this clone itself: The antigen remains unidentified.

Once extracted for a subset, genomic DNA was divided evenly among several immunoSEQ plates. TCRdb's copy holds only in-frame clones and misses some; the assay was immunoSEQ multiplex PCR. The profile shows 2 million to 2.5 million clones, under 97% of them singletons. This CDR3 region has 14 residues. The J segment lost 2 bases and the V segment lost 5 bases, leaving 5 bases of the junction unmatched. Germline V CDR1 and CDR2: PRHDT, FYEKMQ (reference sequence). The receptor comes from a man aged 18 to 29 in good health. The J gene is TRBJ2-7, the V gene TRBV13, with 8 bases lining up with TRBD1. What was sequenced was naive CD4+ T cells sorted from blood. Subset here: CD45RA+ positively selected. CDR3 coding DNA: TGTGCCAGCAGCCCCCGACAGGGGACCTACGAGCAGTACTTC. This sequence encodes CASSPRQGTYEQYF.